These T cell receptor beta chains were read from a single sample in a study of regulatory T cells in long-lasting Graves disease. TCRdb analysed the multiplex PCR reads with MiXCR anew, one entry per CDR3 protein. The data show 400,000 to 500,000 distinct CDR3 sequences, roughly 15% seen once. These same data were also listed under a study on T cells in Graves' hyperthyroidism and ophthalmopathy.

Specimen: peripheral blood mononuclear cells (PBMCs), collected at new diagnosis, from a patient treated with antithyroid drugs. Receptors were obtained from a woman between 18 and 29 years old with Graves disease. Both conserved end residues are part of each CDR3. Fields, in order: J gene, V gene, CDR3 protein.

>TRBJ2-5|TRBV5-1
CASSAAFRAGGLNQETQYF
>TRBJ2-2|TRBV10-1
CASSGDRENTGELFF
>TRBJ2-7|TRBV30
CAWSGYRESSYEQYF
>TRBJ2-3|TRBV5-8
CASSLAGRVTDTQYF
>TRBJ2-7|TRBV27
CASSKMDSSYEQYF
>TRBJ2-7|TRBV20-1
CSARDGPPSGDSYEQYF
>TRBJ1-2|TRBV24-1
CATSVRGNNYGYTF
>TRBJ2-7|TRBV2
CASWTRDEQYF
>TRBJ2-1|TRBV10-2
CASSKGDEQFF
>TRBJ2-1|TRBV11-2
CASSLEGVMVYEQFF
>TRBJ1-1|TRBV7-2
CASSLEFGTGRTEAFF
>TRBJ1-2|TRBV2
CASSDGQVQAGYTF
>TRBJ2-1|TRBV7-3
CASSSMGGSAYNEQFF
>TRBJ2-1|TRBV28
CASSLVGFGEQFF
>TRBJ2-3|TRBV7-2
CASSPSWGTDTQYF
>TRBJ2-7|TRBV12-3/TRBV12-4
CASSQKRPEYEQYF
>TRBJ1-1|TRBV5-6
CASSIGPPGQTEAFF
>TRBJ2-1|TRBV4-1
CASSQDLVVRGGIKYNEQFF
>TRBJ1-1|TRBV14
CASTHPQGALTNTEAFF
>TRBJ1-1|TRBV30
CAWSDMMGQGTTEAFF
>TRBJ2-1|TRBV25-1
CASSEFRVDNEQFF
>TRBJ2-1|TRBV28
CASSYYRTSGYYNEQFF
>TRBJ2-1|TRBV2
CASKGSNNEQFF
>TRBJ2-7|TRBV12-3/TRBV12-4
CASSPRAGAGEQYF
>TRBJ2-1|TRBV6-2/TRBV6-3
CASSFRDPYNEQFF
>TRBJ1-1|TRBV13
CASSLGTGGDAFF
>TRBJ2-2|TRBV19
CASSISGRTGELFF
>TRBJ1-4|TRBV3-1
CASSQIRGTMLFF
>TRBJ2-2|TRBV2
CATGGGTTNTGEPFF
>TRBJ1-1|TRBV12-3/TRBV12-4
CASSLGQGLRTEAFF
>TRBJ2-1|TRBV9
CASSANLRTSSYNEQFF
>TRBJ2-5|TRBV7-2
CASSLVGSAGVETQYF
>TRBJ1-6|TRBV7-6
CASRQEPTTPLHF
>TRBJ1-5|TRBV2
CASKGARGTMGNQPQHF
>TRBJ2-7|TRBV18
CASSFPAPGQGFYEQYF
>TRBJ2-7|TRBV28
CASQTVLGSSYEQYF
>TRBJ1-2|TRBV2
CASSEERDYGYTF
>TRBJ1-5|TRBV27
CASSLVGFSNQPQHF
>TRBJ2-7|TRBV5-1
CASRMDGGHEQYF
>TRBJ2-7|TRBV28
CASSRKATSYEQYF
>TRBJ2-7|TRBV10-3
CAIHPGLAGYEQYF
>TRBJ1-1|TRBV30
CAYNREITEAFF
>TRBJ1-1|TRBV6-1
CASRIMGDTEAFF
>TRBJ2-1|TRBV24-1
CATSDLGSSYNEQFF
>TRBJ1-1|TRBV6-5
CASSYLDGNTEAFF
>TRBJ1-2|TRBV5-1
CASSLYTNLPYGYTF
>TRBJ2-7|TRBV9
CASSVVGQGSEQYF
>TRBJ1-4|TRBV2
CASRRPDSEKLFF
>TRBJ1-5|TRBV20-1
CSARDTGERLNQPQHF
>TRBJ2-1|TRBV7-8
CASSSFSEQFF
>TRBJ1-1|TRBV3-1
CASSQAGGVRTEAFF
>TRBJ1-2|TRBV20-1
CSARPSQGVNYGYTF
>TRBJ2-2|TRBV24-1
CATSDLISGELFF